A selection of T cell receptor beta chains follows, all from one sample in a study of T-cell reconstitution after alpha-beta-depleted transplantation in children. Each CDR3 protein is one row after TCRdb ran MiXCR on the PCR reads. The data contain 250,000 to 300,000 distinct CDR3 sequences, about a tenth of them singletons. Here the sequenced sample was PBMCs from the stem cell graft donor, taken from the stem cell graft. All receptors derive from a human donor who donated a stem cell graft to a child with SCID. CDR3s include the opening cysteine and the closing phenylalanine or tryptophan. A D gene is named only where the DNA matches it firmly. Clone sizes are given selectively: once, few, many, or a class where the clone is expanded.

clone_size | v_call | d_call | cdr3_length | cdr3_aa
many | TRBV7-9 | NA | 15 | CASSLLRGSNTEAFF
many | TRBV4-1 | NA | 13 | CASSQENTYEQYF
few | TRBV6-1 | NA | 16 | CASSHNWGDGYYEQYF
NA | TRBV29-1 | NA | 12 | CSAAWTRETQYF
few | TRBV20-1 | NA | 11 | CSAPRGETIYF
many | TRBV5-1 | NA | 14 | CASSLNRNTGELFF
few | TRBV5-5 | TRBD1 | 17 | CASSFVPGQDFRNEQFF
few | TRBV12-3/TRBV12-4 | NA | 15 | CASSRPEAGNQPQHF
NA | TRBV29-1 | NA | 15 | CSVDQSPGSYNEQFF
once | TRBV12-3/TRBV12-4 | NA | 12 | CASSSGPRAQYF
many | TRBV29-1 | NA | 13 | CSVGEQANQPQHF
few | TRBV20-1 | NA | 12 | CSARGFEEKLFF
few | TRBV6-1 | NA | 15 | CASSAPGQPNNEQFF
many | TRBV9 | NA | 13 | CASSGRVLDEQFF
NA | TRBV10-3 | NA | 15 | CAISDLGGGNYGYTF
many | TRBV12-3/TRBV12-4 | NA | 16 | CASSFDMGGDNSPLHF
many | TRBV12-3/TRBV12-4 | NA | 14 | CASSLMGKATEAFF
NA | TRBV2 | NA | 14 | CASSEGQPGEKLFF
NA | TRBV4-2 | NA | 16 | CASSQEDRTLNSPLHF
NA | TRBV19 | TRBD2 | 15 | CASSITLAATNEQFF
NA | TRBV14 | TRBD1 | 15 | CASSRGGVSTDTQYF
NA | TRBV5-1 | NA | 14 | CASSSQALGEKLFF
NA | TRBV3-1 | NA | 13 | CASSQGMVAEQYF
many | TRBV5-6 | NA | 13 | CASSMGSSYEQYF
NA | TRBV18 | NA | 16 | CASSPKVAGPYNEQFF
NA | TRBV12-3/TRBV12-4 | NA | 15 | CASNNGGPINQPQHF
few | TRBV15 | NA | 15 | CATSSPGAGSYEQYF